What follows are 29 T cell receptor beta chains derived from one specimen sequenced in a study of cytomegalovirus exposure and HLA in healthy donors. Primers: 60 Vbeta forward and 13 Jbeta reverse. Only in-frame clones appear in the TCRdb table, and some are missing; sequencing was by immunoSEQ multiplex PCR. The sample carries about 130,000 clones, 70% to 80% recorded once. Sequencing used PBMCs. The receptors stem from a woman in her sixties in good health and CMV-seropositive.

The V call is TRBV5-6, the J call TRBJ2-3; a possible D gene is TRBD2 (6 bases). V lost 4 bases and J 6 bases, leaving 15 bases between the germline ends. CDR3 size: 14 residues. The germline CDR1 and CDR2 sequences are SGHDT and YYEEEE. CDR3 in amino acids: CASSLGWGEDTQYF. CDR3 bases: TGTGCCAGCAGCCTCGGCTGGGGGGAGGATACGCAGTATTTT.

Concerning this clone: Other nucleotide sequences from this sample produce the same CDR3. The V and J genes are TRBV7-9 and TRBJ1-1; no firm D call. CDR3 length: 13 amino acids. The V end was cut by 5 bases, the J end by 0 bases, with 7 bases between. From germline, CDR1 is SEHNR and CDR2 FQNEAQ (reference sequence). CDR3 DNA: TGTGCCAGCAGCCCCGACATGAACACTGAAGCTTTCTTT. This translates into CASSPDMNTEAFF.

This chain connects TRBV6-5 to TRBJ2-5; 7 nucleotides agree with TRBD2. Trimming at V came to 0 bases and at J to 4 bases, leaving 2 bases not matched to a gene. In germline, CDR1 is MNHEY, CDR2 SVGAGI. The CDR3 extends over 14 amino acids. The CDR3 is CASSYSGRVETQYF. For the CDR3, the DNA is TGTGCCAGCAGTTACTCAGGGAGGGTAGAGACCCAGTACTTC.

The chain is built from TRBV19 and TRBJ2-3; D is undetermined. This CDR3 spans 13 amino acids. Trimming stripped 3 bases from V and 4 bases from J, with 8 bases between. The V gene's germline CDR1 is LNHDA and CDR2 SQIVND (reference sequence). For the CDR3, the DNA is TGTGCCAGTAGTATGGTTAGTGCAGATACGCAGTATTTT. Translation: CASSMVSADTQYF.

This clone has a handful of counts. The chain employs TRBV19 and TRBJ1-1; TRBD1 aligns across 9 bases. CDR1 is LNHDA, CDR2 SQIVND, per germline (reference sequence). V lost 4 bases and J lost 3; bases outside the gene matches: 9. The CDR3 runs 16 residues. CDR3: CASSTRYRGLDTEAFF. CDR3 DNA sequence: TGTGCCAGTAGTACTCGGTACAGGGGGCTTGACACTGAAGCTTTCTTT.

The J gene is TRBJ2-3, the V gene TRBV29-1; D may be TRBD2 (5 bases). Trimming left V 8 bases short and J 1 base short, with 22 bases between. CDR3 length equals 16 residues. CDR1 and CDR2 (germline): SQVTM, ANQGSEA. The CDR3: CSMYSTGRSGTDTQYF. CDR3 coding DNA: TGCAGCATGTACTCTACGGGGAGATCGGGCACAGATACGCAGTATTTT.

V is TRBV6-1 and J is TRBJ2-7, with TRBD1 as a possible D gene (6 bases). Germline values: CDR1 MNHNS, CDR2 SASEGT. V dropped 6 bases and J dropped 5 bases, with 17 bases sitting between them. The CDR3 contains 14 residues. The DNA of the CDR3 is TGTGCCAGCAGAGTTTCAGGGGTTATCCACGAGCAGTACTTC. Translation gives CASRVSGVIHEQYF.

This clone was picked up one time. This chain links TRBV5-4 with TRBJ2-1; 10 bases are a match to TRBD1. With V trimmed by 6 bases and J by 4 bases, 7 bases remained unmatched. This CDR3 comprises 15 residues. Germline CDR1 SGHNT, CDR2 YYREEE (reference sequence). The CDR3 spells CASTLDRGMYNEQFF. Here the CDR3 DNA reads TGTGCCAGCACCCTGGACAGGGGGATGTACAATGAGCAGTTCTTC.

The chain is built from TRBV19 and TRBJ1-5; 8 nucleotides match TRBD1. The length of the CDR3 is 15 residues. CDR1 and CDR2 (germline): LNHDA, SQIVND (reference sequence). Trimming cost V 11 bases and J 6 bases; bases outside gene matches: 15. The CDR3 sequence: CAARGAETGAQPQHF. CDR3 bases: TGTGCCGCCCGGGGGGCCGAGACAGGGGCTCAGCCCCAGCATTTT.

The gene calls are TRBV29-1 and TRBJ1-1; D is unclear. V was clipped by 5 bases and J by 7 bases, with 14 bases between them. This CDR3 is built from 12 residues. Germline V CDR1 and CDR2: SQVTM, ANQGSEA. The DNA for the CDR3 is TGCAGCGTTCCGGCCGGCGGGGTTGAAGCTTTCTTT. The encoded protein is CSVPAGGVEAFF.

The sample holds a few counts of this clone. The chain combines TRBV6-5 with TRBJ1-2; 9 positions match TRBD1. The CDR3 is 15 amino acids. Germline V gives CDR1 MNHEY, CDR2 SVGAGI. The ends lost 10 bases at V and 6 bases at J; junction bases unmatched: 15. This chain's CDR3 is CAIAPGVGQGDGYTF. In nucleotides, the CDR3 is TGTGCCATCGCCCCCGGGGTGGGACAGGGTGATGGCTACACCTTC.

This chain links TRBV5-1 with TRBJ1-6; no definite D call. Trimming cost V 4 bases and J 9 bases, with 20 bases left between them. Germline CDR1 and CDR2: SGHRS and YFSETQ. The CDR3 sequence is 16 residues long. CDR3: CASSQGGVVAGSPLHF. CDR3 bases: TGCGCCAGCAGCCAAGGCGGAGTCGTAGCCGGTTCACCCCTCCACTTT.

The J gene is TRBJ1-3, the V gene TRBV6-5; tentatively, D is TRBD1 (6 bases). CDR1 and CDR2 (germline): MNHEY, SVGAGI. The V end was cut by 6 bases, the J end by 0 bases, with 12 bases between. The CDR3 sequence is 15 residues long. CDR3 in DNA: TGTGCCAGCAGCCCAGGGACACACTCTGGAAACACCATATATTTT. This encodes CASSPGTHSGNTIYF.

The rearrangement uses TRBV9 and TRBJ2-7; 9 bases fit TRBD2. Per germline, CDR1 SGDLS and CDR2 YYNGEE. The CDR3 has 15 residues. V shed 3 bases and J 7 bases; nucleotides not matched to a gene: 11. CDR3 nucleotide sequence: TGTGCCAGCAGCGGCGAGACTAGCGGATGGAGGGAGCAGTACTTC. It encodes CASSGETSGWREQYF.

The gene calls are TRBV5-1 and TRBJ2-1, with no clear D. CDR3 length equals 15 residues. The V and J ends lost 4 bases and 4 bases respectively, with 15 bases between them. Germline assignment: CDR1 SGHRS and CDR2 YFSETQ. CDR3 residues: CASSLDGALYNEQFF. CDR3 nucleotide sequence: TGCGCCAGCAGCCTGGACGGTGCTTTGTACAATGAGCAGTTCTTC.

CDR3 sequence reads: CASSFHRGNTGELFF. As DNA, the CDR3 is TGTGCCAGCAGTTTTCACAGGGGTAACACCGGGGAGCTGTTTTTT. The rearrangement uses TRBV6-5 and TRBJ2-2; 7 bases agree with TRBD1. The CDR3 has 15 amino acids. Germline V gene data show CDR1 as MNHEY and CDR2 as SVGAGI. The trim removed 4 bases at V and 2 bases at J, leaving 4 bases unmatched.

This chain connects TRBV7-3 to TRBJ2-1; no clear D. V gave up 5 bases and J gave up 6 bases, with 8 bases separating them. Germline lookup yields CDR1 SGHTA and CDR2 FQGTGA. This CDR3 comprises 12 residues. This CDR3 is CASSRESNEQFF. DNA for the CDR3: TGTGCCAGCAGCCGAGAGTCCAATGAGCAGTTCTTC.

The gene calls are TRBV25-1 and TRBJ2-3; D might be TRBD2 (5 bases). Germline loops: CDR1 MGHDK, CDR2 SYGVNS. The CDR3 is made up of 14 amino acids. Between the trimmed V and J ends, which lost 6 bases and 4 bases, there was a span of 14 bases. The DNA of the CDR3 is TGTGCCAGCAGGCGAGGACTGGCGGCAGATACGCAGTATTTT. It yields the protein CASRRGLAADTQYF. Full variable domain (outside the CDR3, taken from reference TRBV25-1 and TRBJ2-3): EADIYQTPRYLVIGTGKKITLECSQTMGHDKMYWYQQDPGMELHLIHYSYGVNSTEKGDLSSESTVSRIRTEHFPLTLESARPSHTSQYLCASRRGLAADTQYFGPGTRLTVL.

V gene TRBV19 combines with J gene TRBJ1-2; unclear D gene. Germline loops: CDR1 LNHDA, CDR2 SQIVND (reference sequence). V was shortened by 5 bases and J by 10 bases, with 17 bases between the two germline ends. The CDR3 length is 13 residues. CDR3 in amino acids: CASSSGSIIDYTF. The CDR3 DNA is TGTGCCAGTAGTTCGGGTTCCATTATTGACTACACCTTC.

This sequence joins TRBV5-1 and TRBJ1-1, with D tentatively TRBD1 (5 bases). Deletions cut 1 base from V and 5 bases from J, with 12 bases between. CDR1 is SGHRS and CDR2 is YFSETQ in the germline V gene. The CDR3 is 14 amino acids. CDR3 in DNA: TGCGCCAGCAGCTTGTATGGGGCCGGGACTGAAGCTTTCTTT. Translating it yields CASSLYGAGTEAFF.

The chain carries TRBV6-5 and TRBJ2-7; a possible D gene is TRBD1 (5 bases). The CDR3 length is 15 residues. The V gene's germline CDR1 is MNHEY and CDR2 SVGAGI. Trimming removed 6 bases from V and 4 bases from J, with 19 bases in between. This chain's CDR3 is CASRSFVQAVYEQYF. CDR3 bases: TGTGCCAGCAGATCTTTCGTACAGGCCGTTTACGAGCAGTACTTC.

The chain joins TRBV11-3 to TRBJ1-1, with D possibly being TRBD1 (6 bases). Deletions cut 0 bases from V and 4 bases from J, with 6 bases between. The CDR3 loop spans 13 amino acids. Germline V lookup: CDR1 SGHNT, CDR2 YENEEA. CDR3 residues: CASSLEDSTEAFF. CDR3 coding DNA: TGTGCCAGCAGCTTAGAGGACAGCACTGAAGCTTTCTTT.

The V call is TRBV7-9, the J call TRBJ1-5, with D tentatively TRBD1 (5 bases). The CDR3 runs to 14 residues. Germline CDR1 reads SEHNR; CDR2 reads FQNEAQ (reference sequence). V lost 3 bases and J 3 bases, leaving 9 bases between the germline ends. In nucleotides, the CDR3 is TGTGCCAGCAGCTTCGACAGCCCCAATCAGCCCCAGCATTTT. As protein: CASSFDSPNQPQHF.

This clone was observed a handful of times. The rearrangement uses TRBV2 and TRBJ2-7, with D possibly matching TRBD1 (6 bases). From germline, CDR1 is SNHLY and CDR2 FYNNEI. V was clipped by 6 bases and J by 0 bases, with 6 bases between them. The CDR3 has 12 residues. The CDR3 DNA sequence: TGTGCCAGCAGGGACAGCTCCTACGAGCAGTACTTC. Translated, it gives CASRDSSYEQYF.

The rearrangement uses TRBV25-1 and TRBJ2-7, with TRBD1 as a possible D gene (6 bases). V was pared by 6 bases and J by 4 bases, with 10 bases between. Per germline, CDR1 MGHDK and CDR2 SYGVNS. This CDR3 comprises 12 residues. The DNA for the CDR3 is TGTGCCAGCAGCTCTCAGGGGTACGAGCAGTACTTC. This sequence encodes CASSSQGYEQYF.

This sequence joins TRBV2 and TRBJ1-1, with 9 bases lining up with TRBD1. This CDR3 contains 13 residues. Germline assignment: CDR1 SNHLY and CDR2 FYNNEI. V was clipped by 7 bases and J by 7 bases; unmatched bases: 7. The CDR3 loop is CASTSDRGNEAFF. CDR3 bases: TGTGCCAGCACCTCGGACAGGGGTAATGAAGCTTTCTTT.

The CDR3 nucleotides are TGTGCCAGCAGCGACCCCGGGACAGTTGGCGAAAAACTGTTTTTT. Protein product: CASSDPGTVGEKLFF. The chain uses TRBV11-2 and TRBJ1-4; 7 positions match TRBD1. The V and J ends lost 5 bases and 8 bases, in that order; junction bases with no gene match: 11. The germline gives CDR1 SGHAT, CDR2 FQNNGV. This CDR3 comprises 15 residues.

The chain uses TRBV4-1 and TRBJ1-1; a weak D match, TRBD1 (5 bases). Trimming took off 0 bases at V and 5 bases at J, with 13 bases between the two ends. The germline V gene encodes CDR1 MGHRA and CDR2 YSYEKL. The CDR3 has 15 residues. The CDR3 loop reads CASSQDRGLITEAFF. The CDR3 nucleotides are TGCGCCAGCAGCCAAGATCGGGGGTTGATTACTGAAGCTTTCTTT.

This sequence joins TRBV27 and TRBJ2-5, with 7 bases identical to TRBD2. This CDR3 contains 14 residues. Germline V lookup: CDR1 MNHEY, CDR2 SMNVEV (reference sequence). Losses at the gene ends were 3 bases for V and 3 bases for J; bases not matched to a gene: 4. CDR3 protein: CASSFGRGKETQYF. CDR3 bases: TGTGCCAGCAGTTTTGGGAGGGGCAAAGAGACCCAGTACTTC.